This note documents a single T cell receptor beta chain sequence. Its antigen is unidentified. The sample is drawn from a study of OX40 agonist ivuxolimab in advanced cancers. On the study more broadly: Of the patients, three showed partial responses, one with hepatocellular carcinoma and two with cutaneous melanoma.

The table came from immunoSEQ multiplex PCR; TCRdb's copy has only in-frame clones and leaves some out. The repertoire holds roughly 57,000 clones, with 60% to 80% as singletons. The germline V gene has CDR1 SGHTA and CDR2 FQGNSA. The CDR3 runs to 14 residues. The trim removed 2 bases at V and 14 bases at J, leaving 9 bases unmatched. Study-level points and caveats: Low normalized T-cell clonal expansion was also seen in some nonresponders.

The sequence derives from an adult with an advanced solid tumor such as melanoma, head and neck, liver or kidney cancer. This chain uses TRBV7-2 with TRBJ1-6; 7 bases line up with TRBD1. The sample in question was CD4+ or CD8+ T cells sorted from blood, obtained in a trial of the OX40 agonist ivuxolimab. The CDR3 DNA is TGTGCCAGCAGCTTACCCCGACAGGGTCCTTCCCTCCACTTT. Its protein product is CASSLPRQGPSLHF. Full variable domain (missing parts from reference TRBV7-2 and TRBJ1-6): GAGVSQSPSNKVTEKGKDVELRCDPISGHTALYWYRQSLGQGLEFLIYFQGNSAPDKSGLPSDRFSAERTGGSVSTLTIQRTQQEDSAVYLCASSLPRQGPSLHFGNGTRLTVT.